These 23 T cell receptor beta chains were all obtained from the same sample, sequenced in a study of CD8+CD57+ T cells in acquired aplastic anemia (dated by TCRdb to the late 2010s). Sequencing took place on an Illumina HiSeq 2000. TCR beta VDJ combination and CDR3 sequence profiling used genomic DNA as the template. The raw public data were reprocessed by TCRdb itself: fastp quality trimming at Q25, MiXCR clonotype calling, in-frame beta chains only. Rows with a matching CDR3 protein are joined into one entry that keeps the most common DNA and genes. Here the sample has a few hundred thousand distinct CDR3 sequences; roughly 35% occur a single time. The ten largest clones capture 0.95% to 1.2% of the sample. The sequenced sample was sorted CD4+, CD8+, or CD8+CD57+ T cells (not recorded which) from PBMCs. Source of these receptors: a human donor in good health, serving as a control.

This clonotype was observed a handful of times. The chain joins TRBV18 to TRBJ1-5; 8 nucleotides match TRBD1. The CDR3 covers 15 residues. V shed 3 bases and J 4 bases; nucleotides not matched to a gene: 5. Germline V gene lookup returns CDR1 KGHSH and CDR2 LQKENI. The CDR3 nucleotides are TGTGCCAGCTCACCGATGACAGGGGCTAATCAGCCCCAGCATTTT. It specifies CASSPMTGANQPQHF.

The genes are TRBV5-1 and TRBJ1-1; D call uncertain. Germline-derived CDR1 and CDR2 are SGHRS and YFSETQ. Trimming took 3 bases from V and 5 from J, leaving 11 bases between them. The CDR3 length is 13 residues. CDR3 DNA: TGCGCCAGCAGCTCTTCGGGATTAACTGAAGCTTTCTTT. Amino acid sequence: CASSSSGLTEAFF.

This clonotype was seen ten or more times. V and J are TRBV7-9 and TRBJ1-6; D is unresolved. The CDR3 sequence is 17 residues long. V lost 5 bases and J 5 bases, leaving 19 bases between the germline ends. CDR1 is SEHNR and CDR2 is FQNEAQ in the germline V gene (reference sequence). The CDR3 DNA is TGTGCCAGCAGCACGAGTAGGCTCCTTGGGAATAATTCACCCCTCCACTTT. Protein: CASSTSRLLGNNSPLHF.

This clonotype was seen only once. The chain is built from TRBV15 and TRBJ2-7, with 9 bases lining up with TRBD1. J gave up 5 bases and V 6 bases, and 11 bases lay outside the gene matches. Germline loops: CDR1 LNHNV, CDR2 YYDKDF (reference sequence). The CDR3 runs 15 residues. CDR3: CATSERDRVFNEQYF. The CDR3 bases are TGTGCCACCAGTGAACGGGACAGGGTGTTCAACGAGCAGTACTTC.

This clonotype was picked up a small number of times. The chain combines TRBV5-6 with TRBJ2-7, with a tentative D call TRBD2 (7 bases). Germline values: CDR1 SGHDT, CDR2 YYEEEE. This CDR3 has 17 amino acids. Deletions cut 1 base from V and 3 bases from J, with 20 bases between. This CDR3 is CASSLMGGALTLYEQYF. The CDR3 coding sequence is TGTGCCAGCAGCTTGATGGGGGGGGCCCTTACCCTCTACGAGCAGTACTTC.

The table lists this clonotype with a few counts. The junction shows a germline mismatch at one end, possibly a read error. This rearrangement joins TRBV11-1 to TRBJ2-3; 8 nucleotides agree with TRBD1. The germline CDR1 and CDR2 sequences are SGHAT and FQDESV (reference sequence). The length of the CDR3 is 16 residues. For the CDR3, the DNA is TGTGCCAGCAGCTTTCAGGGGGCTGGGGTGGCAGATATGCAGTATTTT. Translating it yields CASSFQGAGVADMQYF.

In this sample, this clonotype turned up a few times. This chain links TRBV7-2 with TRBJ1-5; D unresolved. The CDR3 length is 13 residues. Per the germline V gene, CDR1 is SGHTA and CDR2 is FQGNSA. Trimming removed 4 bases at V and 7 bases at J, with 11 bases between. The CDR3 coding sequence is TGTGCCAGCAGCTCCCTCAATGGACAGCCCCAGCATTTT. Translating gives CASSSLNGQPQHF. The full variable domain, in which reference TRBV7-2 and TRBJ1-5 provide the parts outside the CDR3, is GAGVSQSPSNKVTEKGKDVELRCDPISGHTALYWYRQSLGQGLEFLIYFQGNSAPDKSGLPSDRFSAERTGGSVSTLTIQRTQQEDSAVYLCASSSLNGQPQHFGDGTRLSIL.

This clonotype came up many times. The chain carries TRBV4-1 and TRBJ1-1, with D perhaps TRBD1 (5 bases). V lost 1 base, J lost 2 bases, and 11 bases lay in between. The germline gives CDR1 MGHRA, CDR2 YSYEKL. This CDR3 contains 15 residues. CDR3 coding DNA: TGCGCCAGCAGCCAAGGACAGCTGACCAACACTGAAGCTTTCTTT. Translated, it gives CASSQGQLTNTEAFF.

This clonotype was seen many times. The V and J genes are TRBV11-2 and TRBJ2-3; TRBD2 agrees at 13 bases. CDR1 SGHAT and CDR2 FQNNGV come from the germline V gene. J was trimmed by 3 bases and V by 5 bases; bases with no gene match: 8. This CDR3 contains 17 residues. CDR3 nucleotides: TGTGCCAGCAGCCGGGAACTAGCGGGAGGGGGAACAGATACGCAGTATTTT. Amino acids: CASSRELAGGGTDTQYF.

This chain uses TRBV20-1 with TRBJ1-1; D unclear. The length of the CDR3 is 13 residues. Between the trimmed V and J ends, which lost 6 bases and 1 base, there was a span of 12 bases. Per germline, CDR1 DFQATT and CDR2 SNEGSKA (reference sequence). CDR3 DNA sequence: TGCAGTGCCCTTAAGGGCCAGAACACTGAAGCTTTCTTT. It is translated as CSALKGQNTEAFF.

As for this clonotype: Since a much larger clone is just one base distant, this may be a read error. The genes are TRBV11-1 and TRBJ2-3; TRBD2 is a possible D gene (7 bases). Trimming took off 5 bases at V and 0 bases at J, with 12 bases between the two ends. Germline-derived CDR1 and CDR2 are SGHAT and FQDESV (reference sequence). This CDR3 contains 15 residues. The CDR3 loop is CASSAGAGSTDTQYF. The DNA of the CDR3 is TGTGCCAGCAGCGCGGGGGCCGGTAGCACAGATACGCAGTATTTT.

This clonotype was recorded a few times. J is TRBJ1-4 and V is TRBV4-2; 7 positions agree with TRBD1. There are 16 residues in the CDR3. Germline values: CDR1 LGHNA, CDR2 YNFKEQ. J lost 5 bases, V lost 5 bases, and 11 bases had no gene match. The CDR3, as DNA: TGTGCCAGCAGCAACCGGGACAGAACCGGGAATGAAAAACTGTTTTTT. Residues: CASSNRDRTGNEKLFF.

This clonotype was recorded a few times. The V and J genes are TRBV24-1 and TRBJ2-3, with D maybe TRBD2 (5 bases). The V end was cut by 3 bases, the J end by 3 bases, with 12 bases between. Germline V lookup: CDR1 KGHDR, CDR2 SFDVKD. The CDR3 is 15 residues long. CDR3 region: CATSDALVATDTQYF. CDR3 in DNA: TGTGCCACCAGTGATGCACTAGTCGCTACAGATACGCAGTATTTT.

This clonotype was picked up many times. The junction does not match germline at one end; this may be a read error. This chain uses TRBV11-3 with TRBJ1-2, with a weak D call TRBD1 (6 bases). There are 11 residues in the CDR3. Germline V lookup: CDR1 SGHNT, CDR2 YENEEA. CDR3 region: CASSRGGRKSF. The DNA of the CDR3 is TGTGCCAGCAGCCGGGGGGGCAGAAAGAGCTTC. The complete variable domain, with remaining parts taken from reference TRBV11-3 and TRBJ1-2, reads EAGVVQSPRYKIIEKKQPVAFWCNPISGHNTLYWYLQNLGQGPELLIRYENEEAVDDSQLPKDRFSAERLKGVDSTLKIQPAELGDSAVYLCASSRGGRKSFGSGTRLTVV.

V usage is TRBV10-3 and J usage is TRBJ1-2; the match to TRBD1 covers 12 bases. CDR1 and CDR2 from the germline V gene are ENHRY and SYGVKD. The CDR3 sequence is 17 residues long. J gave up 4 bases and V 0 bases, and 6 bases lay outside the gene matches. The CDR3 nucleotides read TGTGCCATCAGTGAGTCAGGGACAGGGGGCTTTTCCTATGGCTACACCTTC. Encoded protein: CAISESGTGGFSYGYTF.

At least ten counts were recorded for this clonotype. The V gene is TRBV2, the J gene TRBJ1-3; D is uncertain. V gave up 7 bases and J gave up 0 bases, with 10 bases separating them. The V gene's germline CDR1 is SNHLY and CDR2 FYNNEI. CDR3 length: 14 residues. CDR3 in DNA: TGTGCCAGCATTAAGGCGAGCTCTGGAAACACCATATATTTT. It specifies CASIKASSGNTIYF.

The CDR3 DNA is TGCAGCGGAACTAGCGGGAGGTATGAGCAGTTCTTC. Protein product: CSGTSGRYEQFF. This rearrangement joins TRBV29-1 to TRBJ2-1; 12 nucleotides agree with TRBD2. V was pared by 7 bases and J by 8 bases, with 3 bases of the junction left unmatched. Germline assignment: CDR1 SQVTM and CDR2 ANQGSEA. The length of the CDR3 is 12 residues.

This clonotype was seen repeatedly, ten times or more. The CDR3 here is CASSFGLWGRDTQYF. The CDR3 nucleotides read TGTGCCAGCAGCTTCGGACTATGGGGCAGAGATACGCAGTATTTT. The chain is built from TRBV5-6 and TRBJ2-3; weak D call: TRBD2 (6 bases). The length of the CDR3 is 15 residues. Looked up from germline, CDR1 is SGHDT and CDR2 is YYEEEE. V lost 2 bases and J 5 bases, leaving 15 bases between the germline ends.

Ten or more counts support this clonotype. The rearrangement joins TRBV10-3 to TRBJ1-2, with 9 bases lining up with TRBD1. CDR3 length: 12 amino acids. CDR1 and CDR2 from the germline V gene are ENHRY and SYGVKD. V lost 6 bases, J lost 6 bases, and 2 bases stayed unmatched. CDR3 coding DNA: TGTGCCATCAGGACAGGGGGACATGGCTACACCTTC. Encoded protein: CAIRTGGHGYTF.

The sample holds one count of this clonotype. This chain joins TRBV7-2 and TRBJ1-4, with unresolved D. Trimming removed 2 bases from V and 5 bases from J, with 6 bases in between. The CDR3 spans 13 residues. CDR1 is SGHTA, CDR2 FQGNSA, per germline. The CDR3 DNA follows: TGTGCCAGCAGCTTACCGGTGAATGAAAAACTGTTTTTT. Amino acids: CASSLPVNEKLFF.

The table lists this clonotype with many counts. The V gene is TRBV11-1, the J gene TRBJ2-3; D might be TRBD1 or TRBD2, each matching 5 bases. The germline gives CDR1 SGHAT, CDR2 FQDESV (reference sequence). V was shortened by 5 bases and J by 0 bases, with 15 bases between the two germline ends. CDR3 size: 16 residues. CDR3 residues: CASSPLLWGSTDTQYF. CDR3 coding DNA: TGTGCCAGCAGCCCCCTTTTGTGGGGGAGCACAGATACGCAGTATTTT.

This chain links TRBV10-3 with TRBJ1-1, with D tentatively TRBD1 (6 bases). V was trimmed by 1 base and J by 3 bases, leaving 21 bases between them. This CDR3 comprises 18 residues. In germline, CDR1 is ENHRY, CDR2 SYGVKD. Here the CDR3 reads CAISEWGGCGGMDTEAFF. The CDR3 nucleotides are TGTGCCATCAGTGAGTGGGGGGGCTGCGGCGGGATGGACACTGAAGCTTTCTTT.

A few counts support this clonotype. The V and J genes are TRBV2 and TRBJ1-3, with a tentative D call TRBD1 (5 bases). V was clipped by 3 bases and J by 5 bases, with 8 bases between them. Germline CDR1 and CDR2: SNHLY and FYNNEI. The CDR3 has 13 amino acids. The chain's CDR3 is CASSEGPRNTIYF. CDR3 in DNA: TGTGCCAGCAGTGAGGGACCCCGAAACACCATATATTTT.